This T cell receptor (beta chain) came from a study of blood T cell repertoires in COVID-19. The wider study: The United States, Italy and Spain supplied acute and convalescent COVID-19 samples. T cells, B-cell-depleted T cells, or PBMCs supplied cDNA or gDNA.

Per the study methods: Estimated nucleated cell counts came from reference gene primer amplification. Using immunoSEQ multiplex PCR, the repertoire was profiled, and TCRdb retains in-frame clones only, with some absent. V, J and clone size derive from that table, while D and trimming were established from the DNA sequence. Counted here are fewer than 450,000 clones, around nine tenths occurring once; the ten biggest clones make up 6% to 8%. In Seattle, patients joined the study during active infection and were tracked longitudinally. The CDR3 is 14 amino acids. The germline CDR1 and CDR2 sequences are SEHNR and FQNEAQ (reference sequence). V lost 1 base, J lost 4 bases, and 3 bases stayed unmatched.

The TCR originated in a woman aged 70-85 years with COVID-19, enrolled during active disease. Sample: peripheral blood. V is TRBV7-9 and J is TRBJ1-1; TRBD1 matches at 7 bases. The CDR3 sequence: CASSLDRGGTEAFF. In nucleotides, the CDR3 is TGTGCCAGCAGCTTAGACAGGGGTGGCACTGAAGCTTTCTTT. Filled out from reference TRBV7-9 and TRBJ1-1, the complete variable domain reads DTGVSQNPRHKITKRGQNVTFRCDPISEHNRLYWYRQTLGQGPEFLTYFQNEAQLEKSRLLSDRFSAERPKGSFSTLEIQRTEQGDSAMYLCASSLDRGGTEAFFGQGTRLTVV.